The T cell receptor (beta chain) described here comes from a study of blood T cell repertoires in COVID-19. Background on the study: The analysed material was cDNA or gDNA that came from T cells, B-cell-depleted T cells, or PBMCs.

Germline assignment: CDR1 MNHEY and CDR2 SVGAGI. V shed 5 bases and J shed 11 bases, with 15 bases lying between them. The CDR3 covers 13 residues. Methods used by the authors: Reference gene primers were amplified, and this amplification served to estimate nucleated cell counts. Profiling relied on immunoSEQ multiplex PCR, and the TCRdb table lists in-frame clones only, not all of them. V and J calls and clone size follow that table, whereas D and trimming were derived from the DNA. The sample lists hundreds of thousands of clones; about 85% were seen once. The chain combines TRBV6-5 with TRBJ1-4, with a weak D call TRBD1 (6 bases). Sequencing was carried out using peripheral blood. The clonotype comes from a man younger than 40 with active or convalescent COVID-19. CDR3 coding DNA: TGTGCCAGCAGTCTCGGACAGACCAATAAACTGTTTTTT. Residues: CASSLGQTNKLFF.